This TCR beta chain was sequenced in a study of T cells in Graves' hyperthyroidism and ophthalmopathy. The V end was cut by 5 bases, the J end by 8 bases, with 18 bases between. CDR3 length: 14 residues. This clonotype was seen at least ten times. Using RNA transcripts as the source, TCR beta CDR3 regions were amplified. HTBI primers were the set used in a first-round RT-PCR of the TCR CDR3. One entry per CDR3 protein results from TCRdb running MiXCR on the multiplex PCR reads. The sample records a few hundred thousand distinct CDR3 sequences, 15% being singletons. This clonotype originated in a woman in her 30s with Graves' hyperthyroidism. Material for sequencing was blood. This chain uses TRBV12-3 or TRBV12-4 with TRBJ1-2; D gene uncertain. The CDR3 DNA follows: TGTGCCAGCAGTCCAGGACGGGCACGGAGGGGCTACACCTTC. Its protein is CASSPGRARRGYTF.